This TCR beta chain emerged from a study of T cell responses to AZD1222 COVID-19 vaccine. This CDR3 is built from 16 residues. Germline CDR1 SGDLS, CDR2 YYNGEE. Trimming stripped 0 bases from V and 2 bases from J, with 12 bases between. Measured with immunoSEQ multiplex PCR; TCRdb has only the in-frame clones, and not every one. The table shows roughly 150,000 clones, with approximately 90% occurring only once. The rearrangement links TRBV9 to TRBJ1-3; no clear D. This TCR derives from an adult in good health. The starting material was peripheral blood, obtained on day 0 of AZD1222 vaccination. The CDR3 sequence: CASSVVGTETGNTIYF. The CDR3 DNA reads TGTGCCAGCAGCGTAGTTGGCACAGAAACTGGAAACACCATATATTTT.